This record covers a single T cell receptor (beta chain). Its antigen is not known. The germline gives CDR1 DFQATT, CDR2 SNEGSKA (reference sequence). This CDR3 region has 16 residues. Trimming cost V 8 bases and J 2 bases, with 23 bases left between them. The sample comes from a study of identical twins. Points from the study as a whole: Out-of-frame beta sequences exhibited a weaker degree of excess twin sharing.

Template switching introduced a universal primer site, and the cDNA bore unique molecular identifiers. TCRdb re-called the 5' RACE reads through MiXCR, storing one row per CDR3 protein. The sample shows about 730,000 distinct CDR3 sequences, roughly 20% of them seen only once. This sample also appeared in a second study, on T cells expressing NK-cell markers. That work contributes: In the group of eight sequenced donors, seven were HCMV-seropositive and one was seronegative. CD8+ T cells in a handful of donors included dominant NKG2C+ clonotypes at roughly 1.0-7.5%.

Sequencing was performed on PBMCs. The clonotype was recovered from a woman younger than 35 in good health. The chain has TRBV20-1 and TRBJ2-3, with a weak D call TRBD2 (6 bases). The CDR3 DNA follows: TGCAGTACCTGGGCGGGGACCGCCACCCTCACAGATACGCAGTATTTT. Its translation is CSTWAGTATLTDTQYF.